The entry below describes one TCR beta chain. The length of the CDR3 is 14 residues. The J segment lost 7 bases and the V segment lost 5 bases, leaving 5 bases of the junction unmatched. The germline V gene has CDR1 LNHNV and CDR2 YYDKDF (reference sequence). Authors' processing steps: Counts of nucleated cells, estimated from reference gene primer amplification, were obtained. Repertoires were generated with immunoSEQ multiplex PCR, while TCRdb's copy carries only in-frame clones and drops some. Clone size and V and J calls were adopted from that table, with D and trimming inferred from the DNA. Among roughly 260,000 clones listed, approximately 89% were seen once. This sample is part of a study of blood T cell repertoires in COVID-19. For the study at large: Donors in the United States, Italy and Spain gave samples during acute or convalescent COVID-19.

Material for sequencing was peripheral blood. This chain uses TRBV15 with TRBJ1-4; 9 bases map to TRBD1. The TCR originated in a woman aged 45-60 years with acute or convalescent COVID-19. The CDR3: CATSRGTGSEKLFF. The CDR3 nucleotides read TGTGCCACCAGCCGAGGGACAGGGTCTGAAAAACTGTTTTTT.